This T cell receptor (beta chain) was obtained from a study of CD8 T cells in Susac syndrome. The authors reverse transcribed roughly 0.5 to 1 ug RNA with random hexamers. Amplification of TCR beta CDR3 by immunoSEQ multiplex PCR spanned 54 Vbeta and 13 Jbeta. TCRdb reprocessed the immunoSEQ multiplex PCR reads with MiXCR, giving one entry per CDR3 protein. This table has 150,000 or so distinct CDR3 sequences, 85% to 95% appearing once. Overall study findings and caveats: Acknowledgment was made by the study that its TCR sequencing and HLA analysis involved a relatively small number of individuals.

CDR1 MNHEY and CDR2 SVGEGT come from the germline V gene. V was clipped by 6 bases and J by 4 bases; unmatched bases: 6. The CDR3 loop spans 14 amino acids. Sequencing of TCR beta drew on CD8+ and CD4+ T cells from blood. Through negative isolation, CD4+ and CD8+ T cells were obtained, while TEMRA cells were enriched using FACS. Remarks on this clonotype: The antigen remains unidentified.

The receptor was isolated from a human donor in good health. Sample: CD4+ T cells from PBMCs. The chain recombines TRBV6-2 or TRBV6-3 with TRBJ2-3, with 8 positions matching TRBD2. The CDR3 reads CASRTPTSADTQYF. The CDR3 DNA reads TGTGCCAGCAGGACCCCGACTAGCGCAGATACGCAGTATTTT.